The clone carrying this T cell receptor (beta chain) was picked up a small number of times. Antigen unknown. This entry is derived from a study of identifying expanded T cells in peripheral blood. Overall study findings and caveats: Roughly two-week clone count variance significantly increased as total template count grew. About 1.3 clones differed between technical replicates, versus approximately 16 and 19 over time.

Germline V gene sequence: CDR1 SGDLS, CDR2 YYNGEE. The CDR3 sequence is 18 residues long. V shed 3 bases and J 0 bases; nucleotides not matched to a gene: 10. Some clones are missing from TCRdb's copy, which holds only in-frame ones; the method was immunoSEQ multiplex PCR. The sample has 90,000 to 110,000 clones, 88% seen once. No infections or other immune events were documented during collection. This clonotype originated in a person between 18 and 69 years old in good health. The sample taken for sequencing was blood. This chain uses TRBV9 with TRBJ2-2; 8 bases align to TRBD2. The CDR3 region is CASSASTRTSTNTGELFF. The CDR3 bases are TGTGCCAGCAGCGCCTCAACCCGGACTAGCACGAACACCGGGGAGCTGTTTTTT. The whole variable domain, filled in from reference TRBV9 and TRBJ2-2, reads DSGVTQTPKHLITATGQRVTLRCSPRSGDLSVYWYQQSLDQGLQFLIQYYNGEERAKGNILERFSAQQFPDLHSELNLSSLELGDSALYFCASSASTRTSTNTGELFFGEGSRLTVL.